These T cell receptor beta chains were read from a single sample in a study of blood T cell repertoires in COVID-19. TCRdb keeps only in-frame clones here, not all; method: immunoSEQ multiplex PCR. Here the sample spans over 55,000 clones, roughly 80% being singletons. Source material: PBMCs or T cells enriched from blood (not recorded which). The receptors shown here come from a woman between 40 and 55 years old with acute COVID-19. The conserved cysteine and the conserved F or W are not part of the CDR3 here. Each record gives: clone size, V gene, J gene, CDR3 protein. Some rows mark clone size as missing; the rest say once, few, many or name a class of expanded clone.

NA	TRBV5-6	TRBJ1-2	ASSLGGRGYGYT
once	TRBV11-1	TRBJ1-5	ASSFSGGQPQH
NA	TRBV5-6	TRBJ1-2	ASSLGEEDWGYT
NA	TRBV5-1	TRBJ1-1	ASSLEGLNTEAF
NA	TRBV10-2	TRBJ2-1	ASSERGRSYNEQF
NA	TRBV3-1/TRBV3-2	TRBJ2-3	ASSQGLAGGTDTQY
NA	TRBV2	TRBJ2-3	ASNWGLDY
few	TRBV5-1	TRBJ2-5	ASSWTGGRETQY
NA	TRBV14	TRBJ1-1	ASSQAKGLGTEAF
NA	TRBV11-3	TRBJ1-2	ASSRDRGIYGYT
NA	TRBV19	TRBJ1-2	ASHPGGNYGYT
NA	TRBV18	TRBJ1-3	ASSPSVGETSGNTIY
NA	TRBV9	TRBJ1-2	ASSVAWTGLDYGYT
NA	TRBV19	TRBJ1-5	ASSIDGGNQPQH
once	TRBV3-1/TRBV3-2	TRBJ2-1	ASSPGGLAGEQF
NA	TRBV6-5	TRBJ2-3	ASLASGTDTQY
once	TRBV29-1	TRBJ2-1	SVEDSAGDSYNEQF
NA	TRBV24-1	TRBJ2-2	ATSDLTLSGELF
NA	TRBV28	TRBJ1-1	ASTRGTEAF
NA	TRBV5-4	TRBJ1-1	ASSFQPGHQNTEAF
few	TRBV5-1	TRBJ1-5	ASPTRRVTGNQPQH
NA	TRBV30	TRBJ1-6	ALLRVDSYSPLH
NA	TRBV3-1/TRBV3-2	TRBJ2-4	ASSQEVELAKNIQY
once	TRBV10-3	TRBJ2-3	AISESSVASRDTQY
NA	TRBV27	TRBJ2-1	ASSPGTSGTGEQF
once	TRBV27	TRBJ1-5	ASRTGTVGNQPQH
NA	TRBV27	TRBJ1-2	ASSSSTGGPLGYGYT
once	TRBV24-1	TRBJ2-1	ATSDAGRSYNEQF
NA	TRBV15	TRBJ1-1	ATSRAGTGGSVKAF
once	TRBV19	TRBJ1-2	ASSRDRGRYGYT
NA	TRBV6-5	TRBJ1-3	ASSSPGGAGNTIY
NA	TRBV5-4	TRBJ2-1	ASSRTEYNEQF
NA	TRBV27	TRBJ1-1	ASSQGLLNTEAF
NA	TRBV19	TRBJ2-7	ASSMRTGASDEQY
NA	TRBV9	TRBJ1-3	ASSGRGGGQLSGNTIY
NA	TRBV5-1	TRBJ2-3	ASSLVGSLGLAEDTQY
NA	TRBV18	TRBJ1-1	ASSPLPQGSSFTEAF
once	TRBV19	TRBJ1-1	ASSIDRGLVTEAF
few	TRBV3-1/TRBV3-2	TRBJ2-3	ASRRGKPTDTQY
once	TRBV14	TRBJ2-2	ASSFLAPGELF
NA	TRBV27	TRBJ2-1	ASSSLDLGGAKEQF
NA	TRBV5-4	TRBJ2-5	ASSLVGEQETQY
NA	TRBV5-1	TRBJ2-1	ASSLATRGGSGNEQF
NA	TRBV28	TRBJ2-5	ASYFDSQETQY
NA	TRBV5-1	TRBJ1-2	ASSLTRKLPGPRRYGYT
NA	TRBV5-8	TRBJ2-3	ASSLGNTDTQY
NA	TRBV5-1	TRBJ2-1	ASSLALAGGFNEQF
NA	TRBV2	TRBJ1-3	ARQFGNTIY
NA	TRBV10-3	TRBJ2-5	AIGQLQETQY
NA	TRBV18	TRBJ2-2	ASSDPGTAWSGELF
NA	TRBV28	TRBJ2-7	ASSLYPPLAGEVEQY
few	TRBV4-1	TRBJ2-1	ASSQQFGSTYNEQF
NA	TRBV28	TRBJ1-6	ASHGGVSYSPLH
NA	TRBV2	TRBJ2-1	ASSRLAGNYNEQF
few	TRBV6-5	TRBJ2-3	ASRQGADTQY